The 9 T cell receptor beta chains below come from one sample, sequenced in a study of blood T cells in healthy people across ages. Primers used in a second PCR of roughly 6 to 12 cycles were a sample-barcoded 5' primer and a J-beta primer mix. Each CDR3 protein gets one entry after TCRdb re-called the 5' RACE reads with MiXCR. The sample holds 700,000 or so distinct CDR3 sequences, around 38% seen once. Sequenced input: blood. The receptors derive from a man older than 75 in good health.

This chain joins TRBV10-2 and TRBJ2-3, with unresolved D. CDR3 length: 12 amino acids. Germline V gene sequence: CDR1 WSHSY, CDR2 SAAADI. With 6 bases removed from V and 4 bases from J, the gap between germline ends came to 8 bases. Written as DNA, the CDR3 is TGCGCCAGCAGCCTCGTTTCAGATACGCAGTATTTT. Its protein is CASSLVSDTQYF.

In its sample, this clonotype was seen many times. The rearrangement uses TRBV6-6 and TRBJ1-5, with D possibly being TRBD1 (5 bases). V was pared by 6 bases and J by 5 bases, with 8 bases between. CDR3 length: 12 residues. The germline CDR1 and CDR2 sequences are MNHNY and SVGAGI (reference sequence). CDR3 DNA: TGTGCCAGCAGGCAGGGTGATCAGCCCCAGCATTTT. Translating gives CASRQGDQPQHF.

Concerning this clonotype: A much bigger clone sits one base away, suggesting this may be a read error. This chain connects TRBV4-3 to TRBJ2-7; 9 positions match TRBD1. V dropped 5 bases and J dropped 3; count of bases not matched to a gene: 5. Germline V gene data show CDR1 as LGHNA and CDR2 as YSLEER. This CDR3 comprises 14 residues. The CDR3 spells CASSWTGDGYEQYF. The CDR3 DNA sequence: TGCGCCAGCAGCTGGACAGGGGATGGCTACGAGCAGTACTTC.

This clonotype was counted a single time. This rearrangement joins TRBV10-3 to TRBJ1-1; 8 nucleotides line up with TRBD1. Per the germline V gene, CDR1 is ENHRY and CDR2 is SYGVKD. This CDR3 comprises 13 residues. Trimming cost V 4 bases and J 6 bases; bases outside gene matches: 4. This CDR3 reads CAISGTGLPEAFF. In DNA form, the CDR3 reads TGTGCCATCAGTGGGACAGGGCTTCCTGAAGCTTTCTTT.

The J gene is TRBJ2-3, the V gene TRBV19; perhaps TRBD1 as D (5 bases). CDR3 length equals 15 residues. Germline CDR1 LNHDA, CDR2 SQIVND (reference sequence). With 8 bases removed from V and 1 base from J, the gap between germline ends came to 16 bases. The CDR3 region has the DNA TGTGCCAGTCTGCAGGGCGATGGAGGCACAGATACGCAGTATTTT. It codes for CASLQGDGGTDTQYF.

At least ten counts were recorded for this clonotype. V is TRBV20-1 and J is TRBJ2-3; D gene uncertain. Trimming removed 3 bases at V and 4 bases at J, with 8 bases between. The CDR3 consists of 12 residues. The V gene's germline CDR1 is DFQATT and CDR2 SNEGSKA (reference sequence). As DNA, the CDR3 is TGCAGTGCTAGTCCTGGGTCAGATACGCAGTATTTT. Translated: CSASPGSDTQYF.

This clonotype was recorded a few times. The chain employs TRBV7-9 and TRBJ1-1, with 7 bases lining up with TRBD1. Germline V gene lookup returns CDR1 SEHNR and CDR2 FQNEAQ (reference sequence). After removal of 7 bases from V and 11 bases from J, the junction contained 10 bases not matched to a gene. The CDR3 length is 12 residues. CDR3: CASNRQGQGAFF. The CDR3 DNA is TGTGCCAGCAATAGACAGGGCCAAGGCGCTTTCTTT.

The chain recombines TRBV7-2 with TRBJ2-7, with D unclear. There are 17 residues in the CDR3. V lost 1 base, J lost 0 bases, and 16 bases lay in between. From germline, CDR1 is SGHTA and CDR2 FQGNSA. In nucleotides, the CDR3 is TGTGCCAGCAGCTTAGTTTACGAACTTCCCCTCTCCTACGAGCAGTACTTC. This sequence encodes CASSLVYELPLSYEQYF. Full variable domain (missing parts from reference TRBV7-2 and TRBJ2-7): GAGVSQSPSNKVTEKGKDVELRCDPISGHTALYWYRQSLGQGLEFLIYFQGNSAPDKSGLPSDRFSAERTGGSVSTLTIQRTQQEDSAVYLCASSLVYELPLSYEQYFGPGTRLTVT.

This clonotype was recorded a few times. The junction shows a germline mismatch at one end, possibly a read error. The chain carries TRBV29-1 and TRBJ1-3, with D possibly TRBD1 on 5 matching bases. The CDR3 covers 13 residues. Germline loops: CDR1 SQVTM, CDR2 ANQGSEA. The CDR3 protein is CSAVRDAGNTIYF. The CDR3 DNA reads TGCAGCGCCGTAAGGGACGCTGGAAACACTATATATTTT.